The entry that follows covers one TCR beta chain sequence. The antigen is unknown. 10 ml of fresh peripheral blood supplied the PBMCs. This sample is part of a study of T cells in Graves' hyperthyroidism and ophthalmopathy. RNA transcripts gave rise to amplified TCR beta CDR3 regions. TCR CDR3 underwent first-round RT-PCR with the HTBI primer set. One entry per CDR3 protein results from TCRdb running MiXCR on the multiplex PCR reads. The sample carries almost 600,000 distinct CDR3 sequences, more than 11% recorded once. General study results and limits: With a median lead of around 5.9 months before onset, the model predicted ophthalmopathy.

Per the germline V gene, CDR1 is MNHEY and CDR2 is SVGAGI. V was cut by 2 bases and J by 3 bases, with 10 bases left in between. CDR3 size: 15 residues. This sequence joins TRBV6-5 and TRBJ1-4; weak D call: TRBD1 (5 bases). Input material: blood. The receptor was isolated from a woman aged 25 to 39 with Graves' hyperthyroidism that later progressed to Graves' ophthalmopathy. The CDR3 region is CASSYTGRPNEKLFF. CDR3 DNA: TGTGCCAGCAGTTACACGGGACGGCCTAATGAAAAACTGTTTTTT.